This T cell receptor beta chain was recorded in a study of response to subunit inactivated influenza vaccine. TCRdb passed the RT-PCR reads through MiXCR, listing each CDR3 protein once. The table records about half a million distinct CDR3 sequences, 9.5% to 13% of them present only once. The V end lost 1 base, the J end lost 10 bases, and 13 bases lay between the germline ends. The CDR3 length is 12 residues. In germline, CDR1 is DFQATT, CDR2 SNEGSKA (reference sequence). This clonotype was seen many times. Its antigen is unidentified. General study results and limits: The authors suggested that few new T cells are recruited per seasonal influenza vaccination.

The sample in question was PBMCs from blood, obtained 45 days after vaccination. This clonotype was sampled from a man in his forties or fifties who received an inactivated influenza vaccine. The chain recombines TRBV20-1 with TRBJ1-1; D not resolved. CDR3 amino acids: CSARVATSLAFF. The CDR3 DNA is TGCAGTGCTAGAGTAGCGACAAGTCTAGCTTTCTTT.